Here is one TCR beta chain with its context. The junction departs from the called germline gene at one end, perhaps through a read error. This entry belongs to a study of molecular identifiers for immune sequencing clone quantification. TCRdb passed the PCR reads through MiXCR, listing each CDR3 protein once. The data show some 93,000 distinct CDR3 sequences, approximately 22% seen once. The length of the CDR3 is 16 residues. Per germline, CDR1 MGHRA and CDR2 YSYEKL. The TCR sequence derives from a human donor in good health. Some libraries in this study had Jurkat cell RNA spiked in. The V and J genes are TRBV4-1 and TRBJ2-7; D ambiguous. Specimen: naive CD8+ T cells from blood, with Jurkat cell RNA spiked in. Stated subset: FACS-sorted CD8+CD4-CCR7+CD45RA+ naive T cells. The CDR3 nucleotides are TGCGCCAGCAGCCAAGCCCCGGCGGCAGACTCCTACGAGCAGTGCTTC. Its translation: CASSQAPAADSYEQCF.